This TCR beta chain stems from a study of blood T cells in healthy people across ages. Donation came from healthy Caucasian individuals in Russia who were aged roughly 6 to 95. They isolated at least 6 million PBMCs from each sample. Notes on the study in general: Comparison with aged donors showed that long-lived donors had more naive CD4+ cells and higher diversity.

As for this clonotype: Its cognate antigen is unknown.

The CDR3 spans 16 residues. A second 7 to 11 cycle PCR used barcoded and J-beta primers. Tags on each cDNA molecule came from a template-switch adaptor with 12 random nucleotides. TCRdb re-analysed the 5' RACE reads in MiXCR, keeping a single row per CDR3 protein. Of about 680,000 distinct CDR3 sequences listed, 49% were seen once; the top ten hold about a third. This receptor was identified in a woman aged 55 to 70 in good health. Sequenced material: blood. The J gene is TRBJ2-7, the V gene TRBV21-1; the table calls TRBD2, which could not be checked here. TRBV21-1 is noted as a pseudogene. CDR3 residues: CASSKGISGYSYEQYF. CDR3 coding DNA: TGTGCCAGCAGCAAAGGTATTAGCGGCTACTCCTACGAGCAGTACTTC.